Each of the 22 T cell receptor beta chains below was sequenced from the same sample in a study of identical twins. TCRdb re-analysed the 5' RACE reads in MiXCR, keeping a single row per CDR3 protein. The repertoire holds fewer than 550,000 distinct CDR3 sequences, with 13% to 15% as singletons. These same data were also listed under a study on yellow fever vaccine responses in identical twins.

What was sequenced was CD4+ T cells sorted from blood. Every receptor here comes from a woman aged 18-30 years in good health.

This clonotype came up a few times. The V call is TRBV28, the J call TRBJ2-7; TRBD1 agrees at 7 bases. V gave up 4 bases and J gave up 3 bases; unmatched junction bases: 9. The CDR3 covers 15 residues. CDR1 and CDR2 from the germline V gene are MDHEN and SYDVKM. CDR3 in DNA: TGTGCCAGCAGTTCCCCATCGGGACAGAGCTACGAGCAGTACTTC. Translation: CASSSPSGQSYEQYF. Using reference TRBV28 and TRBJ2-7 for the parts outside the CDR3, the full variable domain is DVKVTQSSRYLVKRTGEKVFLECVQDMDHENMFWYRQDPGLGLRLIYFSYDVKMKEKGDIPEGYSVSREKKERFSLILESASTNQTSMYLCASSSPSGQSYEQYFGPGTRLTVT.

A few counts support this clonotype. The J gene is TRBJ1-2, the V gene TRBV19, with D unresolved. Trimming cost V 4 bases and J 4 bases, with 10 bases left between them. The CDR3 is made up of 13 amino acids. In germline, CDR1 is LNHDA, CDR2 SQIVND (reference sequence). CDR3 region: CASSTPDGYGYTF. In nucleotides, the CDR3 is TGTGCCAGTAGTACACCCGACGGCTATGGCTACACCTTC.

This clonotype was detected many times. The rearrangement joins TRBV5-1 to TRBJ2-5; D might be TRBD2 (6 bases). In germline, CDR1 is SGHRS, CDR2 YFSETQ. Trimming left V 4 bases short and J 1 base short, with 11 bases between. The CDR3 is 14 amino acids. CDR3 bases: TGCGCCAGCAGCGGCGGGACTCGCCAAGAGACCCAGTACTTC. This codes for CASSGGTRQETQYF.

This clonotype occurred a few times. The chain couples TRBV4-2 to TRBJ2-3; 14 nucleotides line up with TRBD2. The germline V gene has CDR1 LGHNA and CDR2 YNFKEQ. This CDR3 contains 19 residues. V dropped 4 bases and J dropped 0; count of bases not matched to a gene: 9. The CDR3, as DNA: TGTGCCAGCAGCCGGGGAGGACTAGCGGGGGGATTCAGCACAGATACGCAGTATTTT. It codes for CASSRGGLAGGFSTDTQYF.

The V call is TRBV30, the J call TRBJ2-5; D may be TRBD1 or TRBD2 (6 bases each). Trimming pared 3 bases from V and 5 bases from J, leaving 13 bases between. Germline V CDR1 and CDR2: GTSNPN, SVGIG (reference sequence). This CDR3 spans 13 amino acids. CDR3 in amino acids: CAWSRLGGETQYF. Here the CDR3 DNA reads TGTGCCTGGAGCCGCCTAGGGGGGGAGACCCAGTACTTC.

There are a few counts of this clonotype. J is TRBJ2-7 and V is TRBV5-6; 10 nucleotides match TRBD1. The trim removed 0 bases at V and 3 bases at J, leaving 6 bases unmatched. Germline assignment: CDR1 SGHDT and CDR2 YYEEEE. This CDR3 has 16 amino acids. In DNA, the CDR3 is TGTGCCAGCAGCTTGGGACGCGGGACAGGGGTCTACGAGCAGTACTTC. It codes for CASSLGRGTGVYEQYF.

The DNA of the CDR3 is TGCGCCAGCAGCCAAGAATATATAACGGGACTAGCGGGATCTAGCTCCTACAATGAGCAGTTCTTC. Its translation: CASSQEYITGLAGSSSYNEQFF. The chain has TRBV4-1 and TRBJ2-1; TRBD2 aligns across 13 bases. With V trimmed by 0 bases and J by 0 bases, 14 bases remained unmatched. Per the germline V gene, CDR1 is MGHRA and CDR2 is YSYEKL. This CDR3 spans 22 amino acids.

This clonotype occurred a few times. V usage is TRBV7-8 and J usage is TRBJ1-1; maybe TRBD1 (5 bases). Germline V gene lookup returns CDR1 SGHVS and CDR2 FQNEAQ. The CDR3 consists of 15 residues. The V end was cut by 5 bases, the J end by 2 bases, with 15 bases between. The CDR3 sequence is CASSPPKGHNTEAFF. As DNA, the CDR3 is TGTGCCAGCAGCCCACCTAAAGGACATAACACTGAAGCTTTCTTT.

This sequence joins TRBV25-1 and TRBJ2-1, with 8 bases identical to TRBD2. V lost 5 bases to trimming and J lost 6 bases; unmatched junction nucleotides: 3. The CDR3 spans 13 residues. Germline values: CDR1 MGHDK, CDR2 SYGVNS. CDR3 sequence: CASSFAGGNEQFF. CDR3 bases: TGTGCCAGCAGTTTTGCGGGGGGCAATGAGCAGTTCTTC.

The CDR3 here is CASSQTSGREYEQYF. CDR3 in DNA: TGTGCCAGCTCGCAGACTAGCGGGAGGGAGTACGAGCAGTACTTC. V gene TRBV18 combines with J gene TRBJ2-7, with 14 positions matching TRBD2. CDR3 size: 15 residues. Germline V gene sequence: CDR1 KGHSH, CDR2 LQKENI. V shed 6 bases and J 4 bases; nucleotides not matched to a gene: 5.

Only a few counts were recorded for this clonotype. V gene TRBV27 combines with J gene TRBJ2-4; possible D gene TRBD1, 6 bases. The CDR3 runs to 14 residues. Trimming left V 5 bases short and J 6 bases short, with 14 bases between. Germline loops: CDR1 MNHEY, CDR2 SMNVEV (reference sequence). DNA of the CDR3: TGTGCCAGCAGTCCCGGGGTAGGGGGAAACATTCAGTACTTC. Translated: CASSPGVGGNIQYF.

The genes are TRBV5-1 and TRBJ2-7; no clear D gene. V dropped 2 bases and J dropped 0 bases, with 12 bases sitting between them. In germline, CDR1 is SGHRS, CDR2 YFSETQ. The CDR3 has 15 amino acids. The CDR3 region is CASSLTRADSYEQYF. The CDR3 DNA reads as TGCGCCAGCAGCTTAACGCGCGCAGACTCCTACGAGCAGTACTTC.

The chain is built from TRBV28 and TRBJ2-5; a weak D match, TRBD1 (5 bases). The length of the CDR3 is 13 residues. Germline loops: CDR1 MDHEN, CDR2 SYDVKM. V was pared by 0 bases and J by 10 bases, with 12 bases between. As DNA, the CDR3 is TGTGCCAGCAGTTTATGGGACAACCAGGGCCAGTACTTC. Translating gives CASSLWDNQGQYF.

The chain joins TRBV5-5 to TRBJ2-1, with TRBD2 matching 9 bases. V dropped 1 base and J dropped 4; count of bases not matched to a gene: 3. Germline V lookup: CDR1 SGHKS, CDR2 YYEKEE (reference sequence). The CDR3 consists of 15 residues. This CDR3 is CASSLISGSYNEQFF. CDR3 sequence (DNA): TGTGCCAGCAGCTTGATTAGCGGGAGTTACAATGAGCAGTTCTTC.

The chain combines TRBV6-2 or TRBV6-3 with TRBJ2-7; TRBD1 matches 12 bases. The CDR3 contains 16 residues. Germline V gene sequence: CDR1 MNHEY, CDR2 SVGEGT. V gave up 10 bases and J gave up 4 bases; unmatched junction bases: 14. CDR3 in DNA: TGTGCCACCTGGACGCCCGGGACAGGGGGCGGGTACGAGCAGTACTTC. It yields the protein CATWTPGTGGGYEQYF.

This clonotype has a handful of counts. V usage is TRBV29-1 and J usage is TRBJ2-1; no clear D. V was clipped by 7 bases and J by 8 bases, with 12 bases between them. Germline-derived CDR1 and CDR2 are SQVTM and ANQGSEA. The CDR3 covers 11 residues. The CDR3 loop is CSGNLVDEQFF. The CDR3 nucleotides read TGCAGCGGAAATTTGGTTGATGAGCAGTTCTTC.

The table lists this clonotype with a few counts. The rearrangement links TRBV5-1 to TRBJ2-6, with 7 bases that match TRBD1. The junction had 8 bases not matched to a gene; V was cut back by 4 bases and J by 4 bases. Germline assignment: CDR1 SGHRS and CDR2 YFSETQ. The CDR3 totals 16 residues. CDR3 in amino acids: CASSHTTGAGANVLTF. CDR3 bases: TGCGCCAGCAGCCACACCACAGGGGCCGGGGCCAACGTCCTGACTTTC.

This clonotype appeared many times. V usage is TRBV6-5 and J usage is TRBJ1-6, with 9 positions matching TRBD1. With V trimmed by 0 bases and J by 16 bases, 16 bases remained unmatched. The germline V gene encodes CDR1 MNHEY and CDR2 SVGAGI. The CDR3 runs to 17 residues. CDR3 bases: TGTGCCAGCAGTTACTCTACCGCGGGACAGGGAGGGCAGCCTCTCCACTTT. This encodes CASSYSTAGQGGQPLHF.

The V and J genes are TRBV30 and TRBJ2-3; D perhaps matches TRBD1 (5 bases). This CDR3 spans 14 amino acids. Looked up from germline, CDR1 is GTSNPN and CDR2 is SVGIG (reference sequence). V lost 0 bases and J 0 bases, leaving 7 bases between the germline ends. The CDR3 is CAWSVQVSTDTQYF. DNA of the CDR3: TGTGCCTGGAGTGTACAGGTTAGCACAGATACGCAGTATTTT.

A few counts support this clonotype. The chain uses TRBV5-1 and TRBJ2-4; 7 nucleotides align to TRBD2. Germline V CDR1 and CDR2: SGHRS, YFSETQ. J lost 1 base, V lost 1 base, and 8 bases had no gene match. The CDR3 is 17 amino acids. DNA for the CDR3: TGCGCCAGCAGCTTGTCGAGCGGGACGTCTGCCAAAAACATTCAGTACTTC. Protein sequence: CASSLSSGTSAKNIQYF.

V is TRBV28 and J is TRBJ2-7, with a weak D call TRBD1 (6 bases). CDR1 is MDHEN and CDR2 is SYDVKM in the germline V gene. This CDR3 region has 14 residues. The V and J ends lost 5 bases and 3 bases respectively, with 14 bases between them. The CDR3 region has the DNA TGTGCCAGCAGTCAACAGGGAACCCTCTACGAGCAGTACTTC. Translated, it gives CASSQQGTLYEQYF.

This clonotype appeared many times. The rearrangement links TRBV20-1 to TRBJ2-2, with TRBD2 matching 8 bases. The CDR3 is 15 amino acids. With 4 bases clipped from V and 1 base from J, the junction kept 5 bases outside the gene matches. The germline V gene has CDR1 DFQATT and CDR2 SNEGSKA (reference sequence). CDR3 loop: CSATTSGLNTGELFF. The CDR3 nucleotides are TGCAGTGCTACCACTAGCGGCTTGAACACCGGGGAGCTGTTTTTT.